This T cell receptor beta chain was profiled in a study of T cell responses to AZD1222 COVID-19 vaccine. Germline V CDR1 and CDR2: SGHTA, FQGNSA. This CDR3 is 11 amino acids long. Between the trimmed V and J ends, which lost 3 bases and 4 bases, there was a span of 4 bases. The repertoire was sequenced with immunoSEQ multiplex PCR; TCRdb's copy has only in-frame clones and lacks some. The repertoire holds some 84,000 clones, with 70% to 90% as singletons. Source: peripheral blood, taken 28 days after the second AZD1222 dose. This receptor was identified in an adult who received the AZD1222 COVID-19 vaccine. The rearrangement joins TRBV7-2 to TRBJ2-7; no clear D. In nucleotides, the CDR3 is TGTGCCAGCAGCTTTAATTACGAGCAGTACTTC. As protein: CASSFNYEQYF.